The 20 T cell receptor beta chains in this list originate from one sample, sequenced in a study of control samples from healthy donors and cancer patients. Clones were read by immunoSEQ multiplex PCR, and TCRdb kept only the in-frame ones, dropping some. Here the sample spans over 150,000 clones, 90% to 95% being singletons. The sequencing sample was made of blood. These receptor sequences come from a woman aged 18-29 years in good health.

This sequence joins TRBV24-1 and TRBJ2-3; no clear D gene. The CDR3 extends over 15 amino acids. Germline CDR1 KGHDR, CDR2 SFDVKD. The V end was cut by 0 bases, the J end by 2 bases, with 8 bases between. CDR3: CATSDLSHNTDTQYF. As DNA, the CDR3 is TGTGCCACCAGTGATTTGTCCCATAACACAGATACGCAGTATTTT.

The chain links TRBV28 to TRBJ1-6; the match to TRBD1 covers 9 bases. Trimming removed 6 bases from V and 6 bases from J; junction bases left unmatched: 6. The germline V gene encodes CDR1 MDHEN and CDR2 SYDVKM. This CDR3 has 15 residues. CDR3 nucleotide sequence: TGTGCCAGCAGCAGGACAGGGGAGGGTAATTCACCCCTCCACTTT. Translating it yields CASSRTGEGNSPLHF.

The count of this clone is one. The chain recombines TRBV19 with TRBJ1-5; D not resolved. V was trimmed by 6 bases and J by 2 bases, leaving 14 bases between them. The CDR3 loop spans 15 amino acids. Germline values: CDR1 LNHDA, CDR2 SQIVND (reference sequence). The DNA for the CDR3 is TGTGCCAGTAGCAGAGAAGTGAGAGGCAATCAGCCCCAGCATTTT. It encodes CASSREVRGNQPQHF. Full variable domain (remainder filled in from reference TRBV19 and TRBJ1-5): DGGITQSPKYLFRKEGQNVTLSCEQNLNHDAMYWYRQDPGQGLRLIYYSQIVNDFQKGDIAEGYSVSREKKESFPLTVTSAQKNPTAFYLCASSREVRGNQPQHFGDGTRLSIL.

V usage is TRBV19 and J usage is TRBJ2-5; tentatively, D is TRBD1 or TRBD2 (5 bases each). CDR3 length equals 15 residues. Trimming left V 3 bases short and J 5 bases short, with 16 bases between. Looked up from germline, CDR1 is LNHDA and CDR2 is SQIVND (reference sequence). DNA of the CDR3: TGTGCCAGTAGTATTGAGGGGAGCTATACGGAGACCCAGTACTTC. Translated: CASSIEGSYTETQYF.

The rearrangement uses TRBV4-3 and TRBJ2-1; TRBD2 matches 8 bases. Per the germline V gene, CDR1 is LGHNA and CDR2 is YSLEER. Trimming cost V 0 bases and J 3 bases; bases outside gene matches: 7. The CDR3 spans 17 residues. CDR3 sequence: CASSQDETSGDYNEQFF. The CDR3 DNA is TGCGCCAGCAGCCAAGATGAAACTAGCGGAGACTACAATGAGCAGTTCTTC.

This clone showed up just once. V gene TRBV7-9 combines with J gene TRBJ1-2; D is ambiguous. Germline CDR1 reads SEHNR; CDR2 reads FQNEAQ (reference sequence). V was shortened by 1 base and J by 6 bases, with 9 bases between the two germline ends. The CDR3 sequence is 13 residues long. This CDR3 is CASSLDARHGYTF. The DNA of the CDR3 is TGTGCCAGCAGCTTAGACGCCAGGCATGGCTACACCTTC.

The V call is TRBV28, the J call TRBJ1-1; 9 positions agree with TRBD1. Per germline, CDR1 MDHEN and CDR2 SYDVKM. J lost 1 base, V lost 3 bases, and 3 bases had no gene match. The CDR3 has 15 residues. Here the CDR3 DNA reads TGTGCCAGCAGTTTGACAGGGGGAGCGAACACTGAAGCTTTCTTT. It specifies CASSLTGGANTEAFF. The full variable domain, in which reference TRBV28 and TRBJ1-1 provide the parts outside the CDR3, is DVKVTQSSRYLVKRTGEKVFLECVQDMDHENMFWYRQDPGLGLRLIYFSYDVKMKEKGDIPEGYSVSREKKERFSLILESASTNQTSMYLCASSLTGGANTEAFFGQGTRLTVV.

V is TRBV12-5 and J is TRBJ1-5; D may be TRBD1 (5 bases). Trimming removed 6 bases from V and 2 bases from J, with 11 bases in between. There are 14 residues in the CDR3. The V gene's germline CDR1 is LGHNT and CDR2 FRNRAP. The CDR3 spells CASGPGTGNQPQHF. In DNA form, the CDR3 reads TGTGCTAGTGGGCCAGGGACGGGCAATCAGCCCCAGCATTTT.

The chain carries TRBV19 and TRBJ1-4; D is uncertain. This CDR3 has 16 amino acids. CDR1 and CDR2 (germline): LNHDA, SQIVND (reference sequence). V was clipped by 3 bases and J by 2 bases, with 13 bases between them. The CDR3 sequence is CASSIGLGRTNEKLFF. The CDR3 DNA follows: TGTGCCAGTAGTATTGGGCTAGGCAGGACTAATGAAAAACTGTTTTTT.

The chain carries TRBV19 and TRBJ1-2; 7 bases align to TRBD1. Germline V gene lookup returns CDR1 LNHDA and CDR2 SQIVND (reference sequence). V lost 2 bases to trimming and J lost 7 bases; unmatched junction nucleotides: 7. The CDR3 consists of 14 residues. DNA of the CDR3: TGTGCCAGTAGTATAACAGGGGCGGGAGGTGGCTACACCTTC. It yields the protein CASSITGAGGGYTF.

The J gene is TRBJ1-1, the V gene TRBV7-2; D not resolved. This CDR3 is 12 amino acids long. Trimming took 5 bases from V and 8 from J, leaving 12 bases between them. Germline V lookup: CDR1 SGHTA, CDR2 FQGNSA. As DNA, the CDR3 is TGTGCCAGCAGCCGAAACGTTCCCGAAGCTTTCTTT. Protein sequence: CASSRNVPEAFF.

The chain recombines TRBV2 with TRBJ2-3; no clear D gene. V was pared by 5 bases and J by 0 bases, with 3 bases between. Germline CDR1 and CDR2: SNHLY and FYNNEI. This CDR3 has 12 residues. For the CDR3, the DNA is TGTGCCAGCAGTTTTAGCACAGATACGCAGTATTTT. As protein: CASSFSTDTQYF.

This clone occurred a few times. This chain uses TRBV6-5 with TRBJ1-4; 7 bases fit TRBD1. Trimming cost V 6 bases and J 3 bases; bases outside gene matches: 4. There are 14 residues in the CDR3. The V gene's germline CDR1 is MNHEY and CDR2 SVGAGI. This CDR3 reads CASRRTGANEKLFF. The CDR3 DNA reads as TGTGCCAGCAGAAGAACAGGGGCTAATGAAAAACTGTTTTTT.

The V gene is TRBV19, the J gene TRBJ1-4; 10 nucleotides align to TRBD1. The J segment lost 8 bases and the V segment lost 5 bases, leaving 8 bases of the junction unmatched. CDR1 LNHDA and CDR2 SQIVND come from the germline V gene (reference sequence). The CDR3 is 15 amino acids. CDR3 nucleotides: TGTGCCAGTAGTCCGCGACAGGGGGCTGACGAAAAACTGTTTTTT. Translated, it gives CASSPRQGADEKLFF.

The V and J genes are TRBV11-3 and TRBJ1-3, with unresolved D. Per the germline V gene, CDR1 is SGHNT and CDR2 is YENEEA. CDR3 length equals 13 residues. The V and J ends lost 3 bases and 0 bases respectively, with 3 bases between them. CDR3 DNA: TGTGCCAGCAGCTTGAGCTCTGGAAACACCATATATTTT. Translation gives CASSLSSGNTIYF.

J is TRBJ1-1 and V is TRBV27; possibly TRBD1 for D (6 bases). The V and J ends lost 2 bases and 3 bases respectively, with 19 bases between them. The germline V gene encodes CDR1 MNHEY and CDR2 SMNVEV (reference sequence). The CDR3 length is 17 residues. The chain's CDR3 is CASSLAQGSNVDTEAFF. In DNA form, the CDR3 reads TGTGCCAGCAGTTTAGCCCAGGGGAGCAATGTGGACACTGAAGCTTTCTTT.

The rearrangement links TRBV29-1 to TRBJ2-1; no definite D call. This CDR3 has 13 residues. Germline CDR1 SQVTM, CDR2 ANQGSEA. V was trimmed by 1 base and J by 5 bases, leaving 9 bases between them. CDR3 coding DNA: TGCAGCGTTGAAGTCTACCAGAACAATGAGCAGTTCTTC. Its translation is CSVEVYQNNEQFF.

The chain couples TRBV7-9 to TRBJ2-3; possible D gene TRBD1, 5 bases. Per germline, CDR1 SEHNR and CDR2 FQNEAQ (reference sequence). Trimming pared 6 bases from V and 8 bases from J, leaving 18 bases between. This CDR3 has 14 residues. CDR3 in DNA: TGTGCCAGCAGTCCCCTGACAGCCCACGGTACGCAGTATTTT. The encoded protein is CASSPLTAHGTQYF. Using reference TRBV7-9 and TRBJ2-3 for the parts outside the CDR3, the full variable domain is DTGVSQNPRHKITKRGQNVTFRCDPISEHNRLYWYRQTLGQGPEFLTYFQNEAQLEKSRLLSDRFSAERPKGSFSTLEIQRTEQGDSAMYLCASSPLTAHGTQYFGPGTRLTVL.

The gene calls are TRBV7-2 and TRBJ1-5; no reliable D call. CDR1 is SGHTA and CDR2 is FQGNSA in the germline V gene. The CDR3 has 14 residues. The V end was cut by 2 bases, the J end by 0 bases, with 5 bases between. The CDR3 DNA is TGTGCCAGCAGCTTATACGGTAGCAATCAGCCCCAGCATTTT. Protein sequence: CASSLYGSNQPQHF.

This sequence joins TRBV28 and TRBJ1-2; D is undetermined. V lost 5 bases and J lost 0, with 16 bases in between. The CDR3 is 16 amino acids. Germline assignment: CDR1 MDHEN and CDR2 SYDVKM. The CDR3 nucleotides are TGTGCCAGCAGTCAGCTGGGCGCCGAAACTAACTATGGCTACACCTTC. Encoded protein: CASSQLGAETNYGYTF.